The next 13 T cell receptor beta chains were all read from a single sample in a study of molecular identifiers for immune sequencing clone quantification (dated by TCRdb to 2016 to 2018). Library preparation used PCR. TCRdb records NextSeq 500 as the sequencer. The public sequencing data were trimmed at Q25 with fastp and processed into clonotypes with MiXCR by TCRdb, which kept only in-frame beta chains. Records with the same CDR3 protein are collapsed into one entry carrying the most frequent genes and DNA. The sample table contains hundreds of thousands of distinct CDR3 sequences; only one count was recorded for roughly 24% of them. Roughly 0.7% of the sample comes from the top ten. Sequenced input: naive CD8+ T cells from blood, with Jurkat cell RNA spiked in. The meaning of the sample's cell subset or site label: FACS-sorted CD8+CD4-CCR7+CD45RA+ naive T cells. These TCRs come from a human donor in good health. Some libraries in this study had Jurkat cell RNA spiked in.

Notes on this clonotype: A single base separates this from a much larger clone, so it may be a read error. This chain links TRBV5-3 with TRBJ2-4; D unclear. Being an ORF, TRBV5-3 has a function that is uncertain. The CDR3 runs to 14 residues. The CDR3 loop reads CASSLSYEDPIQYF. As DNA, the CDR3 is TGTGCCAGCAGCTTGAGCTACGAGGACCCCATTCAGTACTTC.

A word on this clonotype: A much larger clone sits a single nucleotide away, making a read error possible. This chain uses TRBV5-1 with TRBJ2-7, with a possible D match to TRBD2 (6 bases). Germline lookup yields CDR1 SGHRS and CDR2 YFSETQ. This CDR3 region has 15 residues. The DNA for the CDR3 is TGCACCAGCAGCTTGGCAGGCGGGGCCGGATACGAGCAGTACTTC. Residues: CTSSLAGGAGYEQYF.

A word on this clonotype: This may be a read error: a much more frequent sequence differs by one nucleotide. CDR3 sequence reads: CASSLLAGGQDTQDF. The CDR3 nucleotides are TGTGCCAGCAGCTTATTAGCGGGAGGACAAGATACGCAGGATTTT. The chain employs TRBV7-2 and TRBJ2-3; 10 nucleotides align to TRBD2. The CDR3 spans 15 residues. Germline values: CDR1 SGHTA, CDR2 FQGNSA.

On this clonotype itself: One base away lies a much larger clone, so this may be a sequencing read error. The chain is built from TRBV7-2 and TRBJ2-6, with a weak D call TRBD2 (7 bases). The CDR3 consists of 20 residues. The germline V gene encodes CDR1 SGHTA and CDR2 FQGNSA. The CDR3: CASSLVASGGAFSGANVLPF. CDR3 sequence (DNA): TGTGCCAGCAGCTTAGTGGCGTCGGGGGGCGCCTTCTCTGGGGCCAACGTCCTGCCTTTC.

Comments on this clonotype: A much larger clone sits a single nucleotide away, making a read error possible. This chain uses TRBV5-1 with TRBJ2-5; a weak D match, TRBD2 (5 bases). Germline V CDR1 and CDR2: SGHRS, YFSETQ. V was cut by 6 bases and J by 4 bases, with 13 bases left in between. This CDR3 comprises 13 residues. The DNA of the CDR3 is TGCGCCAGCACCCAGAGACGGGGAGAGACCCAGTACTTC. This gives the protein CASTQRRGETQYF.

This clonotype was observed many times. The J gene is TRBJ2-7, the V gene TRBV5-4; D possibly corresponds to TRBD1 (6 bases). This CDR3 contains 13 residues. V lost 4 bases and J 2 bases, leaving 10 bases between the germline ends. Germline V gene data show CDR1 as SGHNT and CDR2 as YYREEE (reference sequence). The chain's CDR3 is CASSPDSTYEQYF. Written as DNA, the CDR3 is TGTGCCAGCAGCCCGGACAGCACCTACGAGCAGTACTTC.

This chain links TRBV13 with TRBJ2-7, with TRBD2 matching over 7 bases. Germline CDR1 reads PRHDT; CDR2 reads FYEKMQ (reference sequence). The CDR3 has 15 residues. Trimming cost V 5 bases and J 3 bases; bases outside gene matches: 10. The CDR3 region is CASSTLQGGHYEQYF. CDR3 coding DNA: TGTGCCAGCAGCACACTTCAGGGAGGGCACTACGAGCAGTACTTC.

About this clonotype: Germline is not matched at one junction end, which may reflect a read error. The rearrangement uses TRBV7-8 and TRBJ2-1; D remains unclear. There are 11 residues in the CDR3. Germline values: CDR1 SGHVS, CDR2 FQNEAQ. Here the CDR3 reads CASSPNHERFF. CDR3 in DNA: TGTGCCAGCAGCCCTAATCATGAGCGGTTCTTC.

This clonotype was detected a few times. The V gene is TRBV13, the J gene TRBJ1-6, with D perhaps TRBD1 (6 bases). Trimming cost V 4 bases and J 5 bases, with 18 bases left between them. The CDR3 is made up of 17 amino acids. CDR1 and CDR2 (germline): PRHDT, FYEKMQ (reference sequence). The CDR3 loop is CASSSRHTDRDNSPLHF. The CDR3, as DNA: TGTGCCAGCAGCTCCCGACATACGGACAGAGATAATTCACCCCTCCACTTT.

As for this clonotype: This could be a read error, since a much larger clone is one nucleotide away. The chain has TRBV28 and TRBJ2-3; 8 nucleotides match TRBD2. The CDR3 is 16 residues long. V dropped 4 bases and J dropped 3; count of bases not matched to a gene: 9. In germline, CDR1 is MDHEN, CDR2 SYDVKM. CDR3: CASSSRTSHVTDTQYF. CDR3 DNA: TGTGCCAGCAGTTCCCGGACTAGCCATGTTACAGATACGCAGTATTTT.

This clonotype was counted many times. The V and J genes are TRBV11-2 and TRBJ2-7, with a weak D call TRBD1 (6 bases). Trimming stripped 0 bases from V and 2 bases from J, with 8 bases between. In germline, CDR1 is SGHAT, CDR2 FQNNGV. CDR3 length: 14 residues. The CDR3 loop reads CASSLEQGTYEQYF. The DNA for the CDR3 is TGTGCCAGCAGCTTAGAACAGGGCACCTACGAGCAGTACTTC.

A word on this clonotype: At one end the junction does not follow the germline gene, possibly because of a read error. The V and J genes are TRBV15 and TRBJ1-1; a weak D match, TRBD1 (5 bases). The CDR3 runs 15 residues. Germline assignment: CDR1 LNHNV and CDR2 YYDKDF (reference sequence). The CDR3 DNA follows: TGTGCCACCAGCGGGGGGTCGGGCCTGAGCACTGGAGCTTTCTTT. It specifies CATSGGSGLSTGAFF.

This clonotype appeared many times. The CDR3 DNA reads TGCAGTGCTAGCGCCGTTTCCTACGAGCAGTACTTC. This translates into CSASAVSYEQYF. J is TRBJ2-7 and V is TRBV20-1, with D unclear. The CDR3 consists of 12 residues. V shed 3 bases and J shed 1 base, with 7 bases lying between them. Per the germline V gene, CDR1 is DFQATT and CDR2 is SNEGSKA (reference sequence).